Below are 32 T cell receptor beta chains sequenced from a single sample in a study of cytomegalovirus exposure and HLA in healthy donors. 60 Vbeta and 13 Jbeta primers were used in PCR. Assay: immunoSEQ multiplex PCR; the TCRdb copy retains only in-frame clones and omits some. The record lists 55,000 to 85,000 clones, of which the ten most abundant hold 3.8%. The sequencing input was PBMCs. These receptors were taken from a female donor in good health and CMV-seropositive.

The chain is built from TRBV7-9 and TRBJ2-7, with 12 bases that match TRBD1. The CDR3 has 16 residues. V was pared by 5 bases and J by 4 bases, with 9 bases of the junction left unmatched. The V gene's germline CDR1 is SEHNR and CDR2 FQNEAQ (reference sequence). The CDR3 DNA is TGTGCCAGCAGCCCACCTCCGGGACAGGGGGCGTACGAGCAGTACTTC. It specifies CASSPPPGQGAYEQYF.

This rearrangement joins TRBV5-6 to TRBJ2-1; a weak D match, TRBD1 (6 bases). Per the germline V gene, CDR1 is SGHDT and CDR2 is YYEEEE. The CDR3 consists of 15 residues. Trimming pared 2 bases from V and 3 bases from J, leaving 12 bases between. The CDR3 region is CASSFLQGHYNEQFF. The CDR3 DNA follows: TGTGCCAGCAGCTTCCTTCAGGGGCACTACAATGAGCAGTTCTTC.

This rearrangement joins TRBV28 to TRBJ2-5; 9 nucleotides align to TRBD2. V lost 4 bases and J lost 1; bases outside the gene matches: 7. CDR1 and CDR2 from the germline V gene are MDHEN and SYDVKM. There are 16 residues in the CDR3. This CDR3 reads CASSSLASGIQETQYF. CDR3 sequence (DNA): TGTGCCAGCAGTTCGTTGGCTAGCGGGATCCAAGAGACCCAGTACTTC.

The chain carries TRBV11-3 and TRBJ1-2; no firm D call. The CDR3 covers 15 residues. Trimming left V 1 base short and J 2 bases short, with 11 bases between. Looked up from germline, CDR1 is SGHNT and CDR2 is YENEEA. The CDR3 nucleotides are TGTGCCAGCAGCTTAGGTAGGGAGACCAACTATGGCTACACCTTC. Its protein product is CASSLGRETNYGYTF.

CDR3 region: CASSFGAGNEKLFF. The CDR3 DNA sequence: TGTGCCAGCAGCTTTGGTGCGGGGAATGAAAAACTGTTTTTT. V is TRBV7-9 and J is TRBJ1-4; D is unresolved. V was cut by 3 bases and J by 5 bases, with 10 bases left in between. The germline CDR1 and CDR2 sequences are SEHNR and FQNEAQ (reference sequence). This CDR3 contains 14 residues.

The DNA of the CDR3 is TGCGCCAGCAGCCCCGGGACAGGGGCGGGTGGGGCCAACGTCCTGACTTTC. Amino acids: CASSPGTGAGGANVLTF. The rearrangement links TRBV4-1 to TRBJ2-6; 10 nucleotides agree with TRBD1. Germline CDR1 and CDR2: MGHRA and YSYEKL. Trimming removed 4 bases from V and 3 bases from J; junction bases left unmatched: 6. This CDR3 region has 17 residues.

V and J are TRBV6-1 and TRBJ2-2, with D perhaps matching TRBD1 (5 bases). CDR1 is MNHNS, CDR2 SASEGT, per germline. Trimming removed 6 bases from V and 2 bases from J, with 10 bases in between. This CDR3 is 14 amino acids long. The CDR3 DNA follows: TGTGCCAGCAGGGGGCGGATCAACACCGGGGAGCTGTTTTTT. Translating gives CASRGRINTGELFF.

This sequence joins TRBV7-9 and TRBJ2-7; D is uncertain. The CDR3 contains 12 residues. The germline V and J ends were trimmed by 6 bases and 1 base, with 7 bases remaining between them. Germline values: CDR1 SEHNR, CDR2 FQNEAQ (reference sequence). The CDR3 bases are TGTGCCAGCAGTCCCACTTCCTACGAGCAGTACTTC. Residues: CASSPTSYEQYF.

CDR3 residues: CASSEWGAGYTF. CDR3 nucleotide sequence: TGTGCCAGCAGTGAATGGGGAGCTGGCTACACCTTC. V gene TRBV6-1 combines with J gene TRBJ1-2, with no clear D. This CDR3 comprises 12 residues. The germline V gene has CDR1 MNHNS and CDR2 SASEGT. Trimming pared 2 bases from V and 7 bases from J, leaving 8 bases between.

This chain joins TRBV28 and TRBJ2-7; 13 bases agree with TRBD2. The length of the CDR3 is 15 residues. V lost 2 bases and J lost 2; bases outside the gene matches: 0. CDR1 is MDHEN, CDR2 SYDVKM, per germline. As DNA, the CDR3 is TGTGCCAGCAGTTTAGGACTAGCGGGGGCCTACGAGCAGTACTTC. Amino acid sequence: CASSLGLAGAYEQYF. Full variable domain (rest looked up from reference TRBV28 and TRBJ2-7): DVKVTQSSRYLVKRTGEKVFLECVQDMDHENMFWYRQDPGLGLRLIYFSYDVKMKEKGDIPEGYSVSREKKERFSLILESASTNQTSMYLCASSLGLAGAYEQYFGPGTRLTVT.

CDR3 nucleotide sequence: TGTGCCAGTAGTATATCCCGCGGAAATTTGAACACTGAAGCTTTCTTT. Amino acid sequence: CASSISRGNLNTEAFF. The chain is built from TRBV19 and TRBJ1-1; the D is unclear. CDR3 size: 16 residues. V dropped 2 bases and J dropped 0 bases, with 13 bases sitting between them. Germline V lookup: CDR1 LNHDA, CDR2 SQIVND (reference sequence). Using reference TRBV19 and TRBJ1-1 for the parts outside the CDR3, the full variable domain is DGGITQSPKYLFRKEGQNVTLSCEQNLNHDAMYWYRQDPGQGLRLIYYSQIVNDFQKGDIAEGYSVSREKKESFPLTVTSAQKNPTAFYLCASSISRGNLNTEAFFGQGTRLTVV.

The chain carries TRBV11-2 and TRBJ2-2, with D tentatively TRBD1 (6 bases). CDR3 size: 16 residues. Trimming removed 4 bases from V and 1 base from J, with 13 bases in between. Germline V gives CDR1 SGHAT, CDR2 FQNNGV. The CDR3 DNA reads as TGTGCCAGCAGCTCCTTATTCAGGGGGAACACCGGGGAGCTGTTTTTT. Protein product: CASSSLFRGNTGELFF.

The gene calls are TRBV7-6 and TRBJ2-7, with 7 bases lining up with TRBD2. Trimming cost V 1 base and J 3 bases; bases outside gene matches: 3. The CDR3 runs 14 residues. Germline values: CDR1 SGHVS, CDR2 FNYEAQ. CDR3 sequence reads: CASSLEGGGYEQYF. The CDR3 DNA reads TGTGCCAGCAGCTTAGAAGGCGGGGGCTACGAGCAGTACTTC. The complete variable domain, with remaining parts taken from reference TRBV7-6 and TRBJ2-7, reads GAGVSQSPRYKVTKRGQDVALRCDPISGHVSLYWYRQALGQGPEFLTYFNYEAQQDKSGLPNDRFSAERPEGSISTLTIQRTEQRDSAMYRCASSLEGGGYEQYFGPGTRLTVT.

This chain uses TRBV11-2 with TRBJ2-1; 9 nucleotides align to TRBD1. The CDR3 spans 12 residues. CDR1 and CDR2 from the germline V gene are SGHAT and FQNNGV. After removal of 5 bases from V and 12 bases from J, the junction contained 5 bases not matched to a gene. CDR3 nucleotides: TGTGCCAGCAGCGAGGACAGGGGCCGGCAGTTCTTC. Protein sequence: CASSEDRGRQFF.

This chain joins TRBV10-3 and TRBJ1-3; a possible D gene is TRBD1 (5 bases). The CDR3 runs 14 residues. Per germline, CDR1 ENHRY and CDR2 SYGVKD. V lost 7 bases, J lost 2 bases, and 12 bases lay in between. CDR3 in DNA: TGTGCCATCACCGGGCAGGGTGCTGGAAACACCATATATTTT. Translated: CAITGQGAGNTIYF.

This chain links TRBV5-1 with TRBJ2-2; D is perhaps TRBD2 (5 bases). CDR1 and CDR2 (germline): SGHRS, YFSETQ. CDR3 size: 15 residues. Trimming cost V 0 bases and J 4 bases, with 10 bases left between them. CDR3 coding DNA: TGCGCCAGCAGCTTGGTTGGGAGTGGCACCGGGGAGCTGTTTTTT. Its protein product is CASSLVGSGTGELFF.

This chain joins TRBV5-6 and TRBJ2-7, with a possible D match to TRBD1 (5 bases). Germline V gives CDR1 SGHDT, CDR2 YYEEEE. Trimming stripped 6 bases from V and 3 bases from J, with 10 bases between. The CDR3 is 12 amino acids. The DNA for the CDR3 is TGTGCCAGCACCGTCCAGGGCTACGAGCAGTACTTC. Its protein is CASTVQGYEQYF.

The CDR3 reads CASSYRSREGPDTQYF. As DNA, the CDR3 is TGTGCCAGCAGTTACCGTTCGCGGGAGGGCCCAGATACGCAGTATTTT. This chain connects TRBV6-5 to TRBJ2-3; 9 bases fit TRBD2. This CDR3 spans 16 amino acids. Trimming removed 2 bases from V and 4 bases from J; junction bases left unmatched: 7. Germline values: CDR1 MNHEY, CDR2 SVGAGI.

The genes are TRBV19 and TRBJ1-5; 9 nucleotides line up with TRBD1. The length of the CDR3 is 13 residues. Germline-derived CDR1 and CDR2 are LNHDA and SQIVND (reference sequence). V lost 7 bases and J lost 6; bases outside the gene matches: 4. Written as DNA, the CDR3 is TGTGCCAGTAACCGGGACAGGGTTCAGCCCCAGCATTTT. It is translated as CASNRDRVQPQHF.

CDR3 amino acids: CASSRHPGLSAYEQYF. The CDR3 DNA follows: TGCGCCAGCAGCCGGCACCCAGGGTTGAGCGCCTACGAGCAGTACTTC. The rearrangement uses TRBV4-1 and TRBJ2-7, with D maybe TRBD1 (5 bases). V lost 4 bases, J lost 2 bases, and 18 bases lay in between. CDR3 size: 16 residues. Germline lookup yields CDR1 MGHRA and CDR2 YSYEKL.

The V and J genes are TRBV4-3 and TRBJ2-5; TRBD2 matches at 12 bases. This CDR3 has 15 residues. CDR1 is LGHNA and CDR2 is YSLEER in the germline V gene. V shed 5 bases, J shed 4 bases, and the junction held 5 bases outside the gene matches. The CDR3 nucleotides are TGCGCCAGCAGCGTGGGACTAGCGGGTGGAGAGACCCAGTACTTC. Translating it yields CASSVGLAGGETQYF.

For the CDR3, the DNA is TGTGCCAGCAGTACGGACAGATCAGCTAATGAAAAACTGTTTTTT. Protein product: CASSTDRSANEKLFF. The V call is TRBV6-6, the J call TRBJ1-4; TRBD1 is a possible D gene (6 bases). Germline CDR1 reads MNHNY; CDR2 reads SVGAGI (reference sequence). The V end lost 5 bases, the J end lost 3 bases, and 13 bases lay between the germline ends. The CDR3 is made up of 15 amino acids.

The V gene is TRBV2, the J gene TRBJ1-1, with D maybe TRBD1 (6 bases). CDR1 is SNHLY and CDR2 is FYNNEI in the germline V gene. There are 11 residues in the CDR3. The CDR3 sequence is CASYRDNEAFF. The CDR3 DNA sequence: TGTGCGAGCTACCGGGACAATGAAGCTTTCTTT.

The chain is built from TRBV7-9 and TRBJ2-7; no clear D gene. Trimming cost V 0 bases and J 6 bases, with 9 bases left between them. The CDR3 sequence is 13 residues long. Germline loops: CDR1 SEHNR, CDR2 FQNEAQ (reference sequence). This chain's CDR3 is CASSLAITSEQYF. For the CDR3, the DNA is TGTGCCAGCAGCTTAGCGATCACTTCCGAGCAGTACTTC.

The genes are TRBV18 and TRBJ1-1; 7 nucleotides align to TRBD1. With V trimmed by 3 bases and J by 1 base, 8 bases remained unmatched. CDR1 and CDR2 from the germline V gene are KGHSH and LQKENI. This CDR3 is built from 16 residues. Here the CDR3 reads CASSPFRGMTNTEAFF. The CDR3 DNA is TGTGCCAGCTCACCGTTCAGGGGGATGACGAACACTGAAGCTTTCTTT.

The V call is TRBV11-2, the J call TRBJ1-2, with D possibly being TRBD1 (5 bases). CDR1 is SGHAT and CDR2 is FQNNGV in the germline V gene. Trimming took off 4 bases at V and 7 bases at J, with 10 bases between the two ends. The CDR3 is made up of 12 amino acids. DNA for the CDR3: TGTGCCAGCAGCTACCGGGACTTTGGCTACACCTTC. The encoded protein is CASSYRDFGYTF.

This chain links TRBV28 with TRBJ1-5; D unresolved. This CDR3 comprises 12 residues. The ends were cut back, 5 bases at V and 3 bases at J, with 5 bases in the middle. CDR1 MDHEN and CDR2 SYDVKM come from the germline V gene. The CDR3 DNA reads TGTGCCAGCAGTGTCATCAATCAGCCCCAGCATTTT. This sequence encodes CASSVINQPQHF.

The chain recombines TRBV2 with TRBJ1-4; the match to TRBD1 covers 7 bases. The CDR3 sequence is 14 residues long. Germline assignment: CDR1 SNHLY and CDR2 FYNNEI. The V segment lost 4 bases and the J segment 8 bases; nucleotides outside the gene matches: 7. The CDR3 spells CASSVQGPWEKLFF. CDR3 DNA sequence: TGTGCCAGCAGTGTACAGGGGCCATGGGAAAAACTGTTTTTT. Supplemented by reference TRBV2 and TRBJ1-4, the full variable domain reads EPEVTQTPSHQVTQMGQEVILRCVPISNHLYFYWYRQILGQKVEFLVSFYNNEISEKSEIFDDQFSVERPDGSNFTLKIRSTKLEDSAMYFCASSVQGPWEKLFFGSGTQLSVL.

V is TRBV4-1 and J is TRBJ2-2; TRBD2 aligns across 7 bases. Trimming removed 1 base from V and 4 bases from J; junction bases left unmatched: 9. CDR1 and CDR2 (germline): MGHRA, YSYEKL. This CDR3 comprises 17 residues. The CDR3 spells CASSQGVREGGTGELFF. In nucleotides, the CDR3 is TGCGCCAGCAGCCAAGGGGTGAGGGAGGGTGGCACCGGGGAGCTGTTTTTT.

The chain is built from TRBV28 and TRBJ1-4; D is unresolved. The CDR3 is 12 residues long. Germline V lookup: CDR1 MDHEN, CDR2 SYDVKM. V lost 8 bases, J lost 6 bases, and 10 bases lay in between. CDR3 nucleotides: TGTGCCAGCGCGGTGATGGATGAAAAACTGTTTTTT. Translated, it gives CASAVMDEKLFF.

This chain uses TRBV6-1 with TRBJ1-4; D is undetermined. Germline CDR1 reads MNHNS; CDR2 reads SASEGT. Deletions cut 2 bases from V and 6 bases from J, with 16 bases between. This CDR3 has 16 amino acids. The CDR3 loop is CASSEQWRFGDEKLFF. The CDR3 DNA reads as TGTGCCAGCAGTGAACAATGGAGGTTTGGGGATGAAAAACTGTTTTTT.

The chain employs TRBV6-1 and TRBJ1-2; D perhaps matches TRBD1 (6 bases). CDR3 length: 12 amino acids. With 6 bases removed from V and 9 bases from J, the gap between germline ends came to 14 bases. Germline V gene lookup returns CDR1 MNHNS and CDR2 SASEGT. CDR3 region: CASRAGAQSYTF. The CDR3 DNA reads TGTGCCAGCAGGGCAGGGGCTCAAAGCTACACCTTC.